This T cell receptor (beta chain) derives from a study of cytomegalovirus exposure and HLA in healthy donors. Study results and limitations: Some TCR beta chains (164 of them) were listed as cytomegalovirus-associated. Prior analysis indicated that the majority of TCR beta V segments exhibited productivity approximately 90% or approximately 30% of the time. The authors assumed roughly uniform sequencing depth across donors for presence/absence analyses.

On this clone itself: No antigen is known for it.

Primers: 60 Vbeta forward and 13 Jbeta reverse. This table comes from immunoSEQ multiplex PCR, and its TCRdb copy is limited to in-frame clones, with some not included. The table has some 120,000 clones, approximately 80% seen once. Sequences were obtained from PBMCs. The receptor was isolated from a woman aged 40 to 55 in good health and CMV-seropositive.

For the CDR3, the DNA is TGCGCCAGCAGCTTGGGTCCCGGGACAGGTCCCGGTGGCTACACCTTC. It encodes CASSLGPGTGPGGYTF. The chain is built from TRBV5-1 and TRBJ1-2; 8 bases align to TRBD1. With V trimmed by 0 bases and J by 7 bases, 11 bases remained unmatched. The CDR3 length is 16 residues. The germline V gene encodes CDR1 SGHRS and CDR2 YFSETQ.